The rows below give T cell receptor beta chains drawn from one sample of a study of T cell repertoires in cytomegalovirus infection. TCRdb itself ran the reads through MiXCR, one entry per CDR3 protein. The sample includes more than 300,000 distinct CDR3 sequences, approximately 35% of them seen just once. Their recognized antigens are unknown. The material was cultured PBMCs, obtained from culture after CMV antigen stimulation. These receptors were taken from a human donor in good health (CMV status not recorded). Some clones in this sample may be carry-over from other donors' samples. Each CDR3 is given with its conserved first and last residue. The order of the fields is CDR3 protein, CDR3 DNA, J gene, clone size, D gene, V gene. The D gene is left open where the match is weak. The size field is filled for only some rows; it gives once, few, many or a size class.

CASSLRARNTEAFF	TGCGCCAGCAGCCTCCGGGCCCGGAACACTGAAGCTTTCTTT	TRBJ1-1	-	-	TRBV4-3
CASSLIWGRADEQFF	TGTGCCAGCAGCTTAATATGGGGTAGGGCGGATGAGCAGTTCTTC	TRBJ2-1	-	-	TRBV11-2
CSARKVPSGSTLETQYF	TGCAGTGCTAGAAAGGTTCCCAGCGGGAGTACTTTAGAGACCCAGTACTTC	TRBJ2-5	once	TRBD2	TRBV20-1
CASSLADRTDTQYF	TGTGCCAGCAGTCTAGCGGACCGCACAGATACGCAGTATTTT	TRBJ2-3	-	TRBD2	TRBV27
CASSQDTGSIRGDTQYF	TGCGCCAGCAGCCAAGATACAGGGTCAATCCGCGGGGATACGCAGTATTTT	TRBJ2-3	-	-	TRBV4-1
CASSLIRALSTDTQYF	TGTGCCAGCAGCTTGATAAGGGCCTTGAGCACAGATACGCAGTATTTT	TRBJ2-3	few	-	TRBV7-2
CASSSQGWNSPLHF	TGTGCCAGCAGCTCCCAAGGGTGGAATTCACCCCTCCACTTT	TRBJ1-6	few	-	TRBV7-2
CASSLAHLNTEAFF	TGTGCCAGCAGCTTAGCGCACCTGAACACTGAAGCTTTCTTT	TRBJ1-1	many	-	TRBV7-8
CSSSPGQETQYF	TGCAGCTCTTCTCCCGGGCAAGAGACCCAGTACTTC	TRBJ2-5	-	-	TRBV29-1
CASSVVYWRDGYTF	TGTGCCAGCAGTGTAGTCTACTGGCGCGATGGCTACACCTTC	TRBJ1-2	-	-	TRBV28
CASSQDFQGHGYTF	TGCGCCAGCAGCCAAGATTTCCAAGGACATGGCTACACCTTC	TRBJ1-2	-	-	TRBV4-1
CAISPGQSSEAFF	TGTGCCATCAGTCCAGGACAGTCTTCTGAAGCTTTCTTT	TRBJ1-1	-	-	TRBV10-3
CASSFLFGAGGHSSTDTQYF	TGTGCCAGCAGCTTTCTTTTCGGAGCGGGAGGGCATTCTAGCACAGATACGCAGTATTTT	TRBJ2-3	few	TRBD2	TRBV7-2
CASSLAGSINSPLHF	TGTGCCAGCAGCTTAGCTGGGAGCATTAATTCACCCCTCCACTTT	TRBJ1-6	many	-	TRBV7-2
CASSLGQFF	TGTGCCAGCAGCTTAGGGCAGTTCTTC	TRBJ2-1	few	-	TRBV7-2
CASRPPGPVDTEAFF	TGTGCCAGCAGACCTCCGGGCCCCGTGGACACTGAAGCTTTCTTT	TRBJ1-1	-	-	TRBV7-9
CSARPSGTGEYQPQHF	TGCAGTGCTAGACCCTCCGGGACAGGGGAGTACCAGCCCCAGCATTTT	TRBJ1-5	-	TRBD1	TRBV20-1
CASSFVGTSLVFIQYF	TGTGCCAGCAGCTTCGTTGGGACTAGCCTTGTATTCATTCAGTACTTC	TRBJ2-4	-	TRBD2	TRBV7-9
CASSLLPPGLAGYEGDEQYF	TGTGCCAGCAGTTTACTTCCGCCGGGACTAGCGGGATATGAGGGGGACGAGCAGTACTTC	TRBJ2-7	once	TRBD2	TRBV27
CASSFRRIQVRGTEAFF	TGTGCCAGCAGCTTCAGGAGAATACAGGTTCGCGGGACTGAAGCTTTCTTT	TRBJ1-1	many	-	TRBV7-8
CASTDRAGANVLTF	TGTGCCAGCACCGACAGGGCAGGGGCCAACGTCCTGACTTTC	TRBJ2-6	once	TRBD1	TRBV2
CSAKKLGGNTEAFF	TGCAGTGCTAAGAAGCTAGGGGGGAACACTGAAGCTTTCTTT	TRBJ1-1	-	-	TRBV20-1
CASSPGGSNTEAFF	TGTGCCAGCAGCCCCGGGGGCTCGAACACTGAAGCTTTCTTT	TRBJ1-1	many	-	TRBV7-2
CASSLVTTGGYTGELFF	TGTGCCAGCAGCTTAGTTACGACAGGGGGCTACACCGGGGAGCTGTTTTTT	TRBJ2-2	medium-sized	TRBD1	TRBV7-2
CASSLPGPLTDTQYF	TGTGCCAGCAGCTTACCCGGACCCCTAACAGATACGCAGTATTTT	TRBJ2-3	few	-	TRBV7-2
CASSFRERLAGRGETQYF	TGTGCCAGCAGCTTTAGAGAGAGACTAGCGGGGAGGGGGGAGACCCAGTACTTC	TRBJ2-5	-	TRBD2	TRBV7-8
CATSDNLAEAFF	TGTGCCACCAGCGATAATCTGGCTGAAGCTTTCTTT	TRBJ1-1	-	-	TRBV15
CASSGPYNEQFF	TGTGCCAGCTCGGGGCCATACAATGAGCAGTTCTTC	TRBJ2-1	-	-	TRBV14
CASSINSMTQYF	TGTGCCAGTTCCATCAACTCAATGACGCAGTATTTT	TRBJ2-3	-	-	TRBV28